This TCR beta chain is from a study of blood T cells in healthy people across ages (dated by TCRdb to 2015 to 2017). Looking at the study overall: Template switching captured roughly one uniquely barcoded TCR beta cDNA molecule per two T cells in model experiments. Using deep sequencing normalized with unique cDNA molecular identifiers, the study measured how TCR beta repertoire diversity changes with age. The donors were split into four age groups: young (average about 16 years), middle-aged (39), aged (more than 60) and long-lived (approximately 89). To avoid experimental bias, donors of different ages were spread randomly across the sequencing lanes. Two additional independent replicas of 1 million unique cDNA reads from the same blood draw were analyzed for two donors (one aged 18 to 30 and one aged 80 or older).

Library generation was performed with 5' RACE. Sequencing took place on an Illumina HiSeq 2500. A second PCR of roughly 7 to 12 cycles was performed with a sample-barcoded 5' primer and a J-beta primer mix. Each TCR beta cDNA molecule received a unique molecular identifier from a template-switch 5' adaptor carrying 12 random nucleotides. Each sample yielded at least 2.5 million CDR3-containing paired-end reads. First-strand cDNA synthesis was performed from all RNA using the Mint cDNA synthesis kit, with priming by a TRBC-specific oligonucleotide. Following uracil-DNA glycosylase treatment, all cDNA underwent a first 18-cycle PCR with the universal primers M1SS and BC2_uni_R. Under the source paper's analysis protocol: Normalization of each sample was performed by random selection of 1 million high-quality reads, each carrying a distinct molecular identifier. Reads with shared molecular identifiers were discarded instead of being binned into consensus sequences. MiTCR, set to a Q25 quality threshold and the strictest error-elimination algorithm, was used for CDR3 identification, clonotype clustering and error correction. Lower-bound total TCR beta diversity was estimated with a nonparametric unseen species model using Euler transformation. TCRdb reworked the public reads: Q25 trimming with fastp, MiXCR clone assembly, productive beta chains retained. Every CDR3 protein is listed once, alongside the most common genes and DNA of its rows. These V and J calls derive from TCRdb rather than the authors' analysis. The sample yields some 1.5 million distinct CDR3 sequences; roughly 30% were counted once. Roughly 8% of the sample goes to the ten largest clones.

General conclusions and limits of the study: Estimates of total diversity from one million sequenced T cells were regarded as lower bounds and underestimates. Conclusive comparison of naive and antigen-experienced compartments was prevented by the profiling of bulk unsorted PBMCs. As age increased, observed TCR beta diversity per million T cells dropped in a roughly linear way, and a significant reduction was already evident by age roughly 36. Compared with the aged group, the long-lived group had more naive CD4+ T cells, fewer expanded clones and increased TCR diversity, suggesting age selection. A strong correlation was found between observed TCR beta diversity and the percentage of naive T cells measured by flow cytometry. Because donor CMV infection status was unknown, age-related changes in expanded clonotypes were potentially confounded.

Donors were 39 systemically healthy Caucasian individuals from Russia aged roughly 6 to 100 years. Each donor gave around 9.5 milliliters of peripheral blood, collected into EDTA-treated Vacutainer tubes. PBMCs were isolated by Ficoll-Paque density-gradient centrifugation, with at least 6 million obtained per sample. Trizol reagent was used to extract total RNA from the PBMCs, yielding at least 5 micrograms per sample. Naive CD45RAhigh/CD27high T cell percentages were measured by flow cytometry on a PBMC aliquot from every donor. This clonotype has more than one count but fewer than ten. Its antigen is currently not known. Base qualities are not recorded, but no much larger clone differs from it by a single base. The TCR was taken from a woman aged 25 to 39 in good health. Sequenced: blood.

This receptor has the CDR3 CASSPNRGGAMTQYF. The bases are TGTGCCAGCAGTCCAAACAGGGGAGGCGCCATGACCCAGTACTTC. This chain joins TRBV28 to TRBJ2-5; perhaps TRBD1 is the D gene, with 7 bases matching. Trimming at the junction amounts to 5 bases on V and 7 bases on J, and the germline ends lie 20 bases apart. CDR1 MDHEN and CDR2 SYDVKM are derived from the germline V gene. Counted from cysteine to phenylalanine, this CDR3 has 15 amino acids. Only the CDR3 DNA is retained, 45 bases long and in frame from the first base.